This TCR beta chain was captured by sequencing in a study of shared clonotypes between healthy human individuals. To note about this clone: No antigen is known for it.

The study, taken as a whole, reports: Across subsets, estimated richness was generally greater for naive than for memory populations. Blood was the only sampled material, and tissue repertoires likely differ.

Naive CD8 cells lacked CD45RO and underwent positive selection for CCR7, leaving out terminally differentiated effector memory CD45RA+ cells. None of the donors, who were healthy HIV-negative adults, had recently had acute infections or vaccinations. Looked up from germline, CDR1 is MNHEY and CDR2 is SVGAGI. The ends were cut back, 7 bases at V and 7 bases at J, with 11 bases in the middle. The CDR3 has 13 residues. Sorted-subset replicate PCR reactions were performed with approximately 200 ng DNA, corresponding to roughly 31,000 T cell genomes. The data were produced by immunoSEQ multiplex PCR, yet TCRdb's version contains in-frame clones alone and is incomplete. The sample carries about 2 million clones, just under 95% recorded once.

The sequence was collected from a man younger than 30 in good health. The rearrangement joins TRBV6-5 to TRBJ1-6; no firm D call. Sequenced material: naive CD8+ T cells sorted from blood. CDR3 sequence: CASILDGNSPLHF. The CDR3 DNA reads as TGTGCCAGCATCCTGGACGGGAATTCACCCCTCCACTTT.